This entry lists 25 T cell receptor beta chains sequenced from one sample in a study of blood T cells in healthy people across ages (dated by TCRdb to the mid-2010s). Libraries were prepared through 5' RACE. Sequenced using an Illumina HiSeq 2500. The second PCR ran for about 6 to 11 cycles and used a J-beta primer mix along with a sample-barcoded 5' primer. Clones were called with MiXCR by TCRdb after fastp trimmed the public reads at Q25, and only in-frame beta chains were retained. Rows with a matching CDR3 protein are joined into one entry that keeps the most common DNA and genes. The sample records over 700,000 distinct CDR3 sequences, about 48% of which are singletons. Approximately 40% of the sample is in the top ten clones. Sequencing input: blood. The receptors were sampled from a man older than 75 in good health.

CDR3 DNA sequence: TGTGCCAGCAGCTACCCGGGACTAGCGGGAGATGAGCAGTTCTTC. This encodes CASSYPGLAGDEQFF. The chain links TRBV11-1 to TRBJ2-1; 14 nucleotides agree with TRBD2. Germline CDR1 reads SGHAT; CDR2 reads FQDESV (reference sequence). The CDR3 extends over 15 amino acids. The junction had 4 bases not matched to a gene; V was cut back by 4 bases and J by 8 bases.

The CDR3 DNA sequence: TGCGCCAGCAGCTTGGTGGTCGGGGAGAGTGGCTACACCTTC. This encodes CASSLVVGESGYTF. This chain joins TRBV5-1 and TRBJ1-2; D not resolved. This CDR3 spans 14 amino acids. The ends were cut back, 0 bases at V and 7 bases at J, with 13 bases in the middle. From germline, CDR1 is SGHRS and CDR2 YFSETQ.

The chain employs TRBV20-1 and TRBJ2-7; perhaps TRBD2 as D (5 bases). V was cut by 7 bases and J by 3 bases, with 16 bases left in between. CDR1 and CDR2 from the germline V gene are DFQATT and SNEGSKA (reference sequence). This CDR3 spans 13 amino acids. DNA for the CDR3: TGCAGTGGTCAGCCCAGCGGCCTCTACGAGCAGTACTTC. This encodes CSGQPSGLYEQYF.

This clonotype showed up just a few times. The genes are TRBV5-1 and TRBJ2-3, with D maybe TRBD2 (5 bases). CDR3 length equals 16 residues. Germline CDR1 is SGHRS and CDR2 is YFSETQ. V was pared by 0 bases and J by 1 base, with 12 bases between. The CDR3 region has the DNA TGCGCCAGCAGCTTGGCCGTAACTAGGGGCACAGATACGCAGTATTTT. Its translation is CASSLAVTRGTDTQYF.

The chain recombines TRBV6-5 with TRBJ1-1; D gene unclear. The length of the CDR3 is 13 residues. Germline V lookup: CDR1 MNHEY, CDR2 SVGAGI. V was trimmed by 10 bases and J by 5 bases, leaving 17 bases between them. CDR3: CATLKEGWTEAFF. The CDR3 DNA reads TGTGCCACCCTAAAGGAGGGATGGACTGAAGCTTTCTTT.

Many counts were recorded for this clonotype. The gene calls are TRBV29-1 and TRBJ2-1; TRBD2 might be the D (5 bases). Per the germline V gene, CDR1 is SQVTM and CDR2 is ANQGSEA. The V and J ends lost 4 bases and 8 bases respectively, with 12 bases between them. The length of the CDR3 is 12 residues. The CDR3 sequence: CSVVVLVDEQFF. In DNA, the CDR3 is TGCAGCGTTGTTGTACTAGTTGATGAGCAGTTCTTC.

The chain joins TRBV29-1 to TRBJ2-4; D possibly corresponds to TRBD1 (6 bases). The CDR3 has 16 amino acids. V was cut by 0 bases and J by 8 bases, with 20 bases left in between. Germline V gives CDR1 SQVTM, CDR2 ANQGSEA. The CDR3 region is CSVEDLTSGVVDIQYF. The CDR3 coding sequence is TGCAGCGTTGAAGATCTTACTTCAGGGGTTGTAGACATTCAGTACTTC.

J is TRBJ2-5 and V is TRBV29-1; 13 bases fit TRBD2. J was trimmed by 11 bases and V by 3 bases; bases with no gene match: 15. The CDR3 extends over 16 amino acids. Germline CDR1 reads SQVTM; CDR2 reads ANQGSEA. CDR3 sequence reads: CSVDRWTSGSNNEQYF. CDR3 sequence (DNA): TGCAGCGTTGATAGGTGGACTAGCGGGAGTAATAATGAGCAGTACTTC.

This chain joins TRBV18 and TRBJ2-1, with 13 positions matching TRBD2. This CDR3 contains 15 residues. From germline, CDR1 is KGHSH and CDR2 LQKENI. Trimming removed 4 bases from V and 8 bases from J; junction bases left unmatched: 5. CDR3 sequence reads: CASSLLAGGPDEQFF. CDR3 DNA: TGTGCCAGCTCACTACTAGCGGGAGGGCCGGATGAGCAGTTCTTC.

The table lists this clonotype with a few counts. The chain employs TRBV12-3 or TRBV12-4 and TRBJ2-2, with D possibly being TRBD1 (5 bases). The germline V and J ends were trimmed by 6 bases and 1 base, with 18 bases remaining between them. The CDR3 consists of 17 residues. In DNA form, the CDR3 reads TGTGCCAGCAGCCCGGGTGACAGACAGCTGAACACCGGGGAGCTGTTTTTT. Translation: CASSPGDRQLNTGELFF.

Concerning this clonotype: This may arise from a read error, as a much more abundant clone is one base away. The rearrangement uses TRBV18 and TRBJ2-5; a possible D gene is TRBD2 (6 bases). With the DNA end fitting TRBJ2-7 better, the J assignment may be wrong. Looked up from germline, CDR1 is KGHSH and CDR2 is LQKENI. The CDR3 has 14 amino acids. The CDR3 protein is CASSPIGGGYEQYF. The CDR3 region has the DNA TGTGCCAGCTCACCAATCGGGGGTGGCTACGAGCAGTACTTC.

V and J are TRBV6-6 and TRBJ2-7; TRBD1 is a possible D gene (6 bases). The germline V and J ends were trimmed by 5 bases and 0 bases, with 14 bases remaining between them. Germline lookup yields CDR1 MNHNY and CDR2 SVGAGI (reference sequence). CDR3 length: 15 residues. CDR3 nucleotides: TGTGCCAGCAGTCGACAGGACCCAAGCTCCTACGAGCAGTACTTC. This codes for CASSRQDPSSYEQYF.

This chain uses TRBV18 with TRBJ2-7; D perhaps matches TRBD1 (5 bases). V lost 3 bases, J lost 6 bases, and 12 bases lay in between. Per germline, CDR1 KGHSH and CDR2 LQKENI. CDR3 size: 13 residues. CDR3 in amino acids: CASSPDQGCEQYF. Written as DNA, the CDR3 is TGTGCCAGCTCACCTGATCAGGGTTGCGAGCAGTACTTC.

The CDR3 loop is CASSERREAYEQYF. In DNA, the CDR3 is TGTGCCAGCAGCGAGAGAAGGGAGGCCTACGAGCAGTACTTC. The V gene is TRBV12-3 or TRBV12-4, the J gene TRBJ2-7; a weak D match, TRBD2 (6 bases). The CDR3 spans 14 residues. V shed 6 bases and J shed 2 bases, with 14 bases lying between them.

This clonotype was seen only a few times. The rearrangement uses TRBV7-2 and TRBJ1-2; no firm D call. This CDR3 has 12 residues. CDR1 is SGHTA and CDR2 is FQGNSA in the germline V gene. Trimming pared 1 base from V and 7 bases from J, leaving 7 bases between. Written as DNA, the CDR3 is TGTGCCAGCAGCTTAGACCTTGGTGGCTACACCTTC. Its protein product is CASSLDLGGYTF.

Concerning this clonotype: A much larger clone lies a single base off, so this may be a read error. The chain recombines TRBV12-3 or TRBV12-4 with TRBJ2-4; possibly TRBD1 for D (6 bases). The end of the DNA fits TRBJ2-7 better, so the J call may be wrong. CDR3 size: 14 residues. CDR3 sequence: CASIFQGLRHEQYF. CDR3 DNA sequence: TGTGCCAGCATTTTTCAGGGGTTGAGACACGAGCAGTACTTC.

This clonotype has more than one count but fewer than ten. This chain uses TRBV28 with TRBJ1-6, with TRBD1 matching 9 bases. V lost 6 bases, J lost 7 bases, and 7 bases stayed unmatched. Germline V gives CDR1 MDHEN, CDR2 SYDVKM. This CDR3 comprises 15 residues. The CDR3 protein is CASSETGGENSPLHF. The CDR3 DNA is TGTGCCAGCAGCGAGACAGGGGGGGAGAATTCACCCCTCCACTTT.

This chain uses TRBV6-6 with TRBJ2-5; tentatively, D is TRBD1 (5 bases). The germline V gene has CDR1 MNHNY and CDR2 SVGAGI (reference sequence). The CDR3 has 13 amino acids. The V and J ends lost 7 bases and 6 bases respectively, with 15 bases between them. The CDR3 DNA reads TGTGCCAGCAACCCTGGGGCCCAGAAGACCCAGTACTTC. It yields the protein CASNPGAQKTQYF.

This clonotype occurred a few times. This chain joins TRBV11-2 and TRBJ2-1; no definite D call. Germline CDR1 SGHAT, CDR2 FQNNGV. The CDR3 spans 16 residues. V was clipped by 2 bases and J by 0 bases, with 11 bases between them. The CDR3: CASSLTGSSSYNEQFF. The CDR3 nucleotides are TGTGCCAGCAGCTTAACCGGGTCGAGCTCCTACAATGAGCAGTTCTTC.

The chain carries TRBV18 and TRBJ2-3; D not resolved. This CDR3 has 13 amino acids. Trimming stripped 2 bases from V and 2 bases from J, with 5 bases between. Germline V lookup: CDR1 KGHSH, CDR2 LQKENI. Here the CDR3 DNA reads TGTGCCAGCTCACCAGAGCACACAGATACGCAGTATTTT. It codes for CASSPEHTDTQYF.

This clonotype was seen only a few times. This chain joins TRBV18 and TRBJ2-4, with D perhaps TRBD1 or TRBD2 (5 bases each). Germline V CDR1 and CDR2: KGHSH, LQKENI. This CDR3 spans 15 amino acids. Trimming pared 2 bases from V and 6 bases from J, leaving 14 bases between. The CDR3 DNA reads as TGTGCCAGCTCACCAGGCGGGCAGGGAATAAACATTCAGTACTTC. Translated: CASSPGGQGINIQYF.

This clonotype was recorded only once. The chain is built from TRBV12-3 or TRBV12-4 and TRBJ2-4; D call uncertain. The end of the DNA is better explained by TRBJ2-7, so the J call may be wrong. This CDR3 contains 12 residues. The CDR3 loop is CASRGRTYEQYF. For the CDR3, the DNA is TGTGCCAGCAGAGGCCGAACCTACGAGCAGTACTTC.

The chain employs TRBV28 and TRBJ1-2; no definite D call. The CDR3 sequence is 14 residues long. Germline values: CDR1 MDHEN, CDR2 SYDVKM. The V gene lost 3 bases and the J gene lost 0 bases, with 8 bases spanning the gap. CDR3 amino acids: CASSFGDANYGYTF. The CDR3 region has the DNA TGTGCCAGCAGTTTCGGGGATGCTAACTATGGCTACACCTTC.

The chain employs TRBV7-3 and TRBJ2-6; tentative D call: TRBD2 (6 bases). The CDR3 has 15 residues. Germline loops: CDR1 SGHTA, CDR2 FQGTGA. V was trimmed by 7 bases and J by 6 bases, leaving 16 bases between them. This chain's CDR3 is CASMRDGDTANVLTF. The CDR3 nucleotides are TGTGCCAGCATGCGGGACGGGGATACGGCCAACGTCCTGACTTTC.

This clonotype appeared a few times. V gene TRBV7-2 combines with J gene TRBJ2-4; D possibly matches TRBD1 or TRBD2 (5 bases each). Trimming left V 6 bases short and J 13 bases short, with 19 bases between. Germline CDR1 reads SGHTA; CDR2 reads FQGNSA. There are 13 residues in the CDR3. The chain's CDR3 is CASSRDVLGEQYF. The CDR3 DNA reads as TGTGCCAGCAGTAGGGACGTTCTTGGGGAGCAGTACTTC.